This T cell receptor beta chain stems from a study of blood T cell repertoires in COVID-19. Background on the study: Both acute and convalescent COVID-19 samples were obtained from the United States, Italy and Spain. PBMCs, B-cell-depleted T cells, or T cells were the source of the cDNA or gDNA that made up the material.

The authors' processing: Reference gene primer amplification gave nucleated cell count estimates. Sequenced by immunoSEQ multiplex PCR; TCRdb stores in-frame clones only, minus some. For V, J and clone size, that table is used; D and trimming come from the DNA. The sample shows about 120,000 clones, less than 90% of them seen only once. The sample comprised peripheral blood. The source of this sequence is a man older than 75 with acute or convalescent COVID-19.

CDR3 coding DNA: TGTGCCAGCAGCTTTGACAGGGCGACCGGGGAGCTGTTTTTT. It encodes CASSFDRATGELFF. This chain connects TRBV5-4 to TRBJ2-2; 7 positions agree with TRBD1. The CDR3 has 14 residues. V was clipped by 2 bases and J by 5 bases; unmatched bases: 3. Germline V gene data show CDR1 as SGHNT and CDR2 as YYREEE (reference sequence).